These 27 T cell receptor beta chains originate from one sample sequenced in a study of cytomegalovirus exposure and HLA in healthy donors. Vbeta (60) and Jbeta (13) primers were used in the PCR. The data were produced by immunoSEQ multiplex PCR, yet TCRdb's version contains in-frame clones alone and is incomplete. Among around 76,000 clones listed, roughly two thirds were seen once. The material sequenced was PBMCs. The receptors shown here come from a man aged 35 to 55 in good health and CMV-seropositive.

The genes are TRBV7-6 and TRBJ1-1; D possibly corresponds to TRBD1 (6 bases). The CDR3 has 15 residues. CDR1 is SGHVS, CDR2 FNYEAQ, per germline. The V end lost 3 bases, the J end lost 1 base, and 12 bases lay between the germline ends. The CDR3, as DNA: TGTGCCAGCAGCTTGCTAACAGGGACGAACACTGAAGCTTTCTTT. Translated: CASSLLTGTNTEAFF.

In its sample, this clone was seen once. This sample also contains other DNA sequences that code for the same CDR3. The CDR3 DNA is TGTGCCAGCAGTGAGCGGGAGAACACTGAAGCTTTCTTT. This translates into CASSERENTEAFF. The chain carries TRBV2 and TRBJ1-1; D ambiguous. Germline V gives CDR1 SNHLY, CDR2 FYNNEI. CDR3 length: 13 amino acids. V was clipped by 3 bases and J by 1 base, with 6 bases between them.

This chain connects TRBV5-6 to TRBJ2-4; 8 nucleotides line up with TRBD2. This CDR3 comprises 15 residues. Germline V CDR1 and CDR2: SGHDT, YYEEEE. V was clipped by 2 bases and J by 6 bases; unmatched bases: 7. CDR3 bases: TGTGCCAGCAGCTTCGGGGCTGCGGGAGGAAACATTCAGTACTTC. Amino acids: CASSFGAAGGNIQYF.

This clone was detected once. This sequence joins TRBV15 and TRBJ1-5, with 7 nucleotides matching TRBD1. Trimming at V came to 3 bases and at J to 4 bases, leaving 6 bases not matched to a gene. Germline lookup yields CDR1 LNHNV and CDR2 YYDKDF (reference sequence). CDR3 length: 15 residues. CDR3: CATSSRDSSNQPQHF. As DNA, the CDR3 is TGTGCCACCAGCAGTCGGGACAGTTCAAATCAGCCCCAGCATTTT.

The gene calls are TRBV9 and TRBJ2-7; D remains ambiguous. CDR1 is SGDLS, CDR2 YYNGEE, per germline. The CDR3 covers 15 residues. The germline V and J ends were trimmed by 4 bases and 3 bases, with 17 bases remaining between them. CDR3 loop: CASSPQADGHYEQYF. CDR3 nucleotides: TGTGCCAGCAGCCCTCAGGCCGATGGTCACTACGAGCAGTACTTC.

The chain has TRBV18 and TRBJ2-7; D might be TRBD2 (5 bases). In germline, CDR1 is KGHSH, CDR2 LQKENI. V lost 2 bases and J 3 bases, leaving 8 bases between the germline ends. CDR3 size: 13 residues. CDR3 amino acids: CASSPAGNYEQYF. DNA for the CDR3: TGTGCCAGCTCACCAGCGGGTAACTACGAGCAGTACTTC.

This chain uses TRBV9 with TRBJ1-2; D call uncertain. Germline loops: CDR1 SGDLS, CDR2 YYNGEE. CDR3 length: 15 residues. Trimming took off 1 base at V and 2 bases at J, with 12 bases between the two ends. The CDR3: CASSVSTNTNYGYTF. DNA for the CDR3: TGTGCCAGCAGCGTATCAACGAACACAAACTATGGCTACACCTTC.

Ten or more counts support this clone. The CDR3: CASSLGYGTGDTEAFF. In DNA form, the CDR3 reads TGTGCCAGCAGCTTGGGCTACGGGACAGGGGACACTGAAGCTTTCTTT. The gene calls are TRBV5-6 and TRBJ1-1, with 10 positions matching TRBD1. This CDR3 region has 16 residues. The V gene's germline CDR1 is SGHDT and CDR2 YYEEEE. With 0 bases clipped from V and 3 bases from J, the junction kept 5 bases outside the gene matches.

V usage is TRBV5-4 and J usage is TRBJ2-3; TRBD2 matches at 10 bases. Germline trimming cut 2 bases from V and 6 bases from J; bases unmatched to any gene: 6. The CDR3 sequence is 15 residues long. The germline CDR1 and CDR2 sequences are SGHNT and YYREEE (reference sequence). The CDR3: CASSLPLAGFDTQYF. DNA of the CDR3: TGTGCCAGCAGCTTACCACTAGCGGGATTTGATACGCAGTATTTT.

Only a few counts were recorded for this clone. This rearrangement joins TRBV29-1 to TRBJ1-2; D ambiguous. CDR1 is SQVTM and CDR2 is ANQGSEA in the germline V gene. The V gene lost 5 bases and the J gene lost 4 bases, with 14 bases spanning the gap. The CDR3 covers 13 residues. The CDR3 DNA sequence: TGCAGCGTTAGGGTTCCCCTAGCCTATGGCTACACCTTC. As protein: CSVRVPLAYGYTF.

The J gene is TRBJ2-5, the V gene TRBV28; a possible D gene is TRBD1 (6 bases). This CDR3 contains 14 residues. Germline assignment: CDR1 MDHEN and CDR2 SYDVKM. With 1 base removed from V and 4 bases from J, the gap between germline ends came to 10 bases. The CDR3 sequence is CASSLSQGRETQYF. DNA for the CDR3: TGTGCCAGCAGTTTATCCCAGGGGAGAGAGACCCAGTACTTC. Combining the CDR3 with reference TRBV28 and TRBJ2-5 gives the whole variable domain DVKVTQSSRYLVKRTGEKVFLECVQDMDHENMFWYRQDPGLGLRLIYFSYDVKMKEKGDIPEGYSVSREKKERFSLILESASTNQTSMYLCASSLSQGRETQYFGPGTRLLVL.

The V call is TRBV5-1, the J call TRBJ2-5; 7 nucleotides align to TRBD1. CDR3 length: 15 amino acids. The V gene end was trimmed by 6 bases and the J gene end by 2 bases; junction bases not matched to a gene: 10. Germline-derived CDR1 and CDR2 are SGHRS and YFSETQ. This CDR3 reads CASTPGQTSQETQYF. CDR3 nucleotides: TGCGCCAGCACCCCGGGACAGACTTCTCAAGAGACCCAGTACTTC.

The chain combines TRBV13 with TRBJ1-3; a possible D gene is TRBD1 (5 bases). CDR3 length: 14 residues. The germline gives CDR1 PRHDT, CDR2 FYEKMQ (reference sequence). V was trimmed by 4 bases and J by 2 bases, leaving 9 bases between them. The CDR3 sequence is CASSSGGAGNTIYF. The CDR3 DNA reads TGTGCCAGCAGCTCGGGGGGGGCTGGAAACACCATATATTTT. Together with reference TRBV13 and TRBJ1-3, the CDR3 gives the full variable domain: AAGVIQSPRHLIKEKRETATLKCYPIPRHDTVYWYQQGPGQDPQFLISFYEKMQSDKGSIPDRFSAQQFSDYHSELNMSSLELGDSALYFCASSSGGAGNTIYFGEGSWLTVV.

The V gene is TRBV5-6, the J gene TRBJ1-5; tentative D call: TRBD1 (6 bases). CDR1 and CDR2 (germline): SGHDT, YYEEEE. V shed 3 bases and J shed 2 bases, with 18 bases lying between them. The CDR3 is made up of 17 amino acids. The CDR3 loop reads CASSSQGLLLGNQPQHF. In nucleotides, the CDR3 is TGTGCCAGCAGCTCACAGGGTCTCCTGTTAGGCAATCAGCCCCAGCATTTT.

The table lists this clone with a count of one. V usage is TRBV13 and J usage is TRBJ2-7; 7 nucleotides agree with TRBD1. The V gene end was trimmed by 4 bases and the J gene end by 4 bases; junction bases not matched to a gene: 7. CDR3 size: 14 residues. Germline lookup yields CDR1 PRHDT and CDR2 FYEKMQ (reference sequence). This CDR3 is CASSSSYRGYEQYF. The CDR3 DNA is TGTGCCAGCAGCTCGTCATACAGGGGTTACGAGCAGTACTTC.

This clone was seen a few times. The rearrangement joins TRBV30 to TRBJ1-1, with 8 bases aligning to TRBD1. V was clipped by 3 bases and J by 4 bases; unmatched bases: 7. The CDR3 spans 14 residues. From germline, CDR1 is GTSNPN and CDR2 SVGIG (reference sequence). CDR3 sequence: CAWRWTGIGTEAFF. For the CDR3, the DNA is TGTGCCTGGAGATGGACAGGGATAGGCACTGAAGCTTTCTTT.

The rearrangement joins TRBV4-3 to TRBJ2-2, with TRBD1 as a possible D gene (6 bases). This CDR3 is built from 14 residues. Germline assignment: CDR1 LGHNA and CDR2 YSLEER. Trimming cost V 1 base and J 5 bases, with 8 bases left between them. CDR3: CASSQAQGTGELFF. In DNA form, the CDR3 reads TGCGCCAGCAGCCAAGCCCAGGGGACCGGGGAGCTGTTTTTT.

In its sample, this clone was seen once. V gene TRBV5-1 combines with J gene TRBJ2-1, with TRBD2 identical over 10 bases. With V trimmed by 0 bases and J by 4 bases, 16 bases remained unmatched. Germline V gives CDR1 SGHRS, CDR2 YFSETQ. CDR3 length equals 20 residues. CDR3 loop: CASSLAWGALAGAVYNEQFF. The CDR3 nucleotides read TGCGCCAGCAGCTTGGCCTGGGGGGCTCTAGCGGGAGCGGTATACAATGAGCAGTTCTTC.

The chain employs TRBV7-2 and TRBJ2-5, with 7 bases matching TRBD2. With V trimmed by 1 base and J by 3 bases, 5 bases remained unmatched. Germline assignment: CDR1 SGHTA and CDR2 FQGNSA. The CDR3 loop spans 15 amino acids. In nucleotides, the CDR3 is TGTGCCAGCAGCTTAGTGTGGCTAGCGGAAGAGACCCAGTACTTC. The encoded protein is CASSLVWLAEETQYF.

The J gene is TRBJ2-1, the V gene TRBV6-5; tentative D call: TRBD2 (5 bases). Trimming pared 3 bases from V and 5 bases from J, leaving 11 bases between. The CDR3 has 14 amino acids. Germline CDR1 reads MNHEY; CDR2 reads SVGAGI. CDR3 bases: TGTGCCAGCAGTTATTATAGGGAGAACAATGAGCAGTTCTTC. Translated, it gives CASSYYRENNEQFF.

Here the CDR3 DNA reads TGTGCCAGCAGCTCCTTGACAGGGGCTTTGGAGACCCAGTACTTC. It is translated as CASSSLTGALETQYF. The chain links TRBV13 to TRBJ2-5, with 8 bases matching TRBD1. The junction had 9 bases not matched to a gene; V was cut back by 4 bases and J by 5 bases. This CDR3 region has 15 residues. CDR1 is PRHDT, CDR2 FYEKMQ, per germline (reference sequence).

The gene calls are TRBV5-1 and TRBJ2-7; D is perhaps TRBD2 (6 bases). Trimming stripped 4 bases from V and 6 bases from J, with 11 bases between. This CDR3 has 12 residues. From germline, CDR1 is SGHRS and CDR2 YFSETQ. In DNA form, the CDR3 reads TGCGCCAGCAGCACGGGAGCAGGCGAGCAGTACTTC. Translating gives CASSTGAGEQYF.

This clone is a singleton in its sample. This sequence joins TRBV2 and TRBJ1-2, with 8 bases fitting TRBD1. Germline trimming cut 1 base from V and 3 bases from J; bases unmatched to any gene: 4. CDR1 and CDR2 (germline): SNHLY, FYNNEI. This CDR3 has 15 amino acids. The CDR3 region is CASSEGSGGYYGYTF. CDR3 bases: TGTGCCAGCAGTGAAGGGTCAGGGGGCTACTATGGCTACACCTTC.

A few counts support this clone. This chain uses TRBV13 with TRBJ1-5, with 9 nucleotides matching TRBD1. V lost 0 bases to trimming and J lost 8 bases; unmatched junction nucleotides: 2. The CDR3 runs to 14 residues. From germline, CDR1 is PRHDT and CDR2 FYEKMQ (reference sequence). The CDR3 region is CASSLGDRGKPQHF. Written as DNA, the CDR3 is TGTGCCAGCAGCTTAGGGGACAGGGGCAAGCCCCAGCATTTT.

V and J are TRBV5-1 and TRBJ2-2; TRBD2 matches at 10 bases. With V trimmed by 5 bases and J by 7 bases, 11 bases remained unmatched. Germline CDR1 is SGHRS and CDR2 is YFSETQ. The CDR3 sequence is 16 residues long. For the CDR3, the DNA is TGCGCCAGCAGTGATCTAGCGGGAGAGTTAGGCGGGGAGCTGTTTTTT. Protein product: CASSDLAGELGGELFF.

V and J are TRBV7-7 and TRBJ1-2; a weak D match, TRBD1 (6 bases). In germline, CDR1 is SSHAT, CDR2 FNYEAQ (reference sequence). This CDR3 comprises 14 residues. The CDR3 is CATLRQALLYGYTF. DNA of the CDR3: TGTGCTACCCTACGACAGGCCCTTCTCTATGGCTACACCTTC.

The chain has TRBV10-3 and TRBJ2-7, with 8 nucleotides matching TRBD2. The V and J ends lost 10 bases and 3 bases, in that order; junction bases with no gene match: 5. Germline CDR1 is ENHRY and CDR2 is SYGVKD. The CDR3 loop spans 12 amino acids. The CDR3 spells CATSGSGYEQYF. DNA of the CDR3: TGTGCCACCAGCGGGAGCGGCTACGAGCAGTACTTC.